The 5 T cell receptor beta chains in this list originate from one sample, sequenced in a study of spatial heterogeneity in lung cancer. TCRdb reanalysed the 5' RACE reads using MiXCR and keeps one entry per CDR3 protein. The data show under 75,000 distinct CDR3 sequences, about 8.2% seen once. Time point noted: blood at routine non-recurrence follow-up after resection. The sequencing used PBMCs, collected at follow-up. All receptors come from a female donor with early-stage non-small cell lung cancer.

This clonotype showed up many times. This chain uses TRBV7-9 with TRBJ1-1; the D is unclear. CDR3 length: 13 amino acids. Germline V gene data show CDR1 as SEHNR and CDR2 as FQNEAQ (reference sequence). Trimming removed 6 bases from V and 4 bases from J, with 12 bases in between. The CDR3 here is CASRPSGGTEAFF. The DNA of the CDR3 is TGTGCCAGCAGACCCTCCGGAGGCACTGAAGCTTTCTTT.

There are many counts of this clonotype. The CDR3, as DNA: TGCAGTGCTAGAGAGGAAATGAACACTGAAGCTTTCTTT. Protein: CSAREEMNTEAFF. The chain links TRBV20-1 to TRBJ1-1; D remains ambiguous. The CDR3 spans 13 residues. The V end was cut by 0 bases, the J end by 0 bases, with 5 bases between. The germline gives CDR1 DFQATT, CDR2 SNEGSKA (reference sequence).

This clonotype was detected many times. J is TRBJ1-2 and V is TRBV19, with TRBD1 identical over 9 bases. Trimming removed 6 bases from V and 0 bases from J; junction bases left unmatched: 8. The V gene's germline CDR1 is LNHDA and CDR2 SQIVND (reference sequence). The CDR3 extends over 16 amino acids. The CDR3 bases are TGTGCCAGTAGCAAAACCGGGACAGGGTCTAACTATGGCTACACCTTC. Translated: CASSKTGTGSNYGYTF.

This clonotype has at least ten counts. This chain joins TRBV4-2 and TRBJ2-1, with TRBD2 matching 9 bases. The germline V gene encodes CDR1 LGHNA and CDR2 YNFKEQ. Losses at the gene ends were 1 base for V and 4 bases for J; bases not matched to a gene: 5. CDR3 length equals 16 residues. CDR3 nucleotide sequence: TGTGCCAGCAGCCAAGGCCTAGCGGGAAGGTACAATGAGCAGTTCTTC. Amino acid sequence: CASSQGLAGRYNEQFF.

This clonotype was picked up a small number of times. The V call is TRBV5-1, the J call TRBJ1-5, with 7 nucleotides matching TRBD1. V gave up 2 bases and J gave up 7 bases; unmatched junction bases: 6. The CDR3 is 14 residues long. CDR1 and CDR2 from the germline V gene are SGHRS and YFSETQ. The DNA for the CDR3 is TGCGCCAGCAGCTTCGGACAGGTCGGACAGCCCCAGCATTTT. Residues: CASSFGQVGQPQHF.